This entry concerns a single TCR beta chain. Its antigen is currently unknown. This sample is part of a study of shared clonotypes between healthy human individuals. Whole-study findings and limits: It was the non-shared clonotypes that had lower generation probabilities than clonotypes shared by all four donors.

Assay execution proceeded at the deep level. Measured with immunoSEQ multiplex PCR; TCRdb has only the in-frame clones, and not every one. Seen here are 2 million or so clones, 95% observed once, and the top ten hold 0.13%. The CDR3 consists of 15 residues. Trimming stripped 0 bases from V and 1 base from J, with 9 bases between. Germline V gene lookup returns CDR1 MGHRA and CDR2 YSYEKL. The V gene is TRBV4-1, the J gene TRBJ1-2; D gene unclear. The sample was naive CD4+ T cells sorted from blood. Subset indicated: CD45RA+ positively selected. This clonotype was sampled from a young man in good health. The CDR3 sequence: CASSQEGSVNYGYTF. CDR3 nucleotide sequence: TGCGCCAGCAGCCAAGAGGGCAGCGTTAACTATGGCTACACCTTC.